Listed here are 21 T cell receptor beta chains from one sample, sequenced in a study of blood T cell repertoires in COVID-19. The data were produced by immunoSEQ multiplex PCR, yet TCRdb's version contains in-frame clones alone and is incomplete. The sample has about 270,000 clones; about 86% are singletons. What was sequenced was peripheral blood. These receptors all stem from a woman in her 70s with COVID-19, enrolled during active disease.

This clone was seen once. The chain has TRBV24-1 and TRBJ1-2; D ambiguous. The CDR3 covers 13 residues. Trimming removed 6 bases at V and 4 bases at J, with 11 bases between. Germline CDR1 is KGHDR and CDR2 is SFDVKD. The CDR3, as DNA: TGTGCCACCAGTAGCTCAGAGGCCTATGGCTACACCTTC. Amino acid sequence: CATSSSEAYGYTF.

V usage is TRBV6-6 and J usage is TRBJ1-2; TRBD1 is a possible D gene (6 bases). The CDR3 has 13 amino acids. Trimming pared 5 bases from V and 4 bases from J, leaving 11 bases between. Looked up from germline, CDR1 is MNHNY and CDR2 is SVGAGI (reference sequence). The CDR3 protein is CASSQQGSYGYTF. For the CDR3, the DNA is TGTGCCAGCAGTCAACAGGGTTCCTATGGCTACACCTTC.

The CDR3 bases are TGTGCCAGCAGCCCTTATGGGGGAGGAGCCCAGTACTTC. Translating it yields CASSPYGGGAQYF. This chain uses TRBV12-3 or TRBV12-4 with TRBJ2-5; TRBD2 is a possible D gene (6 bases). Trimming shortened V by 6 bases and J by 9 bases, and 17 bases separated the two germline ends. The CDR3 loop spans 13 amino acids.

The rearrangement links TRBV27 to TRBJ1-5; 10 nucleotides line up with TRBD1. The V segment lost 5 bases and the J segment 1 base; nucleotides outside the gene matches: 5. The CDR3 extends over 16 amino acids. Germline V gives CDR1 MNHEY, CDR2 SMNVEV (reference sequence). The CDR3 region is CASSPSGQGSNQPQHF. CDR3 coding DNA: TGTGCCAGCAGTCCATCGGGACAGGGGAGCAATCAGCCCCAGCATTTT.

The CDR3 loop is CASSSGGRAAETQYF. CDR3 bases: TGTGCCAGCAGCTCGGGGGGCCGAGCGGCAGAGACCCAGTACTTC. The chain is built from TRBV7-7 and TRBJ2-5; a weak D match, TRBD2 (7 bases). Trimming took 4 bases from V and 4 from J, leaving 16 bases between them. This CDR3 spans 15 amino acids. CDR1 and CDR2 (germline): SSHAT, FNYEAQ (reference sequence).

The chain is built from TRBV7-8 and TRBJ1-1; a possible D gene is TRBD1 (5 bases). This CDR3 has 13 residues. The germline CDR1 and CDR2 sequences are SGHVS and FQNEAQ. Trimming took off 5 bases at V and 2 bases at J, with 9 bases between the two ends. The CDR3 sequence is CASSQGVNTEAFF. The CDR3, as DNA: TGTGCCAGCAGCCAAGGGGTTAACACTGAAGCTTTCTTT.

The chain carries TRBV7-2 and TRBJ2-1, with D possibly being TRBD2 (5 bases). The CDR3 loop spans 13 amino acids. Trimming removed 2 bases from V and 9 bases from J, with 11 bases in between. Germline V lookup: CDR1 SGHTA, CDR2 FQGNSA. Here the CDR3 reads CASSLQRTFEQFF. CDR3 DNA: TGTGCCAGCAGCTTACAGCGGACTTTTGAGCAGTTCTTC.

The chain recombines TRBV30 with TRBJ1-5; D is undetermined. Germline V gives CDR1 GTSNPN, CDR2 SVGIG (reference sequence). The CDR3 runs 12 residues. Trimming left V 0 bases short and J 11 bases short, with 11 bases between. Here the CDR3 DNA reads TGTGCCTGGAGTGTCCAGAGCGGGGCCCAGCATTTT. As protein: CAWSVQSGAQHF.

The chain carries TRBV11-3 and TRBJ1-1, with D maybe TRBD1 (6 bases). CDR1 and CDR2 from the germline V gene are SGHNT and YENEEA. The CDR3 length is 14 residues. V was trimmed by 4 bases and J by 3 bases, leaving 12 bases between them. CDR3 loop: CASSYSGVDTEAFF. CDR3 nucleotide sequence: TGTGCCAGCAGCTACTCAGGGGTGGACACTGAAGCTTTCTTT. Based on the CDR3 plus reference TRBV11-3 and TRBJ1-1, the full variable domain is EAGVVQSPRYKIIEKKQPVAFWCNPISGHNTLYWYLQNLGQGPELLIRYENEEAVDDSQLPKDRFSAERLKGVDSTLKIQPAELGDSAVYLCASSYSGVDTEAFFGQGTRLTVV.

The chain is built from TRBV5-1 and TRBJ2-5, with TRBD2 identical over 10 bases. The J segment lost 2 bases and the V segment lost 5 bases, leaving 9 bases of the junction unmatched. This CDR3 is 16 amino acids long. Germline V lookup: CDR1 SGHRS, CDR2 YFSETQ. The CDR3: CASSRAGGRGQETQYF. The DNA for the CDR3 is TGCGCCAGCAGTAGAGCGGGGGGGCGAGGGCAAGAGACCCAGTACTTC.

The chain joins TRBV7-2 to TRBJ2-7; D may be TRBD2 (5 bases). The CDR3 is made up of 12 amino acids. Germline V gives CDR1 SGHTA, CDR2 FQGNSA. V shed 3 bases and J shed 4 bases, with 7 bases lying between them. The CDR3 reads CASSLRGYEQYF. The CDR3 nucleotides are TGTGCCAGCAGCTTGAGAGGGTACGAGCAGTACTTC.

The V gene is TRBV21-1, the J gene TRBJ2-7; TRBD1, the D gene given by the table, was not confirmed from the DNA. TRBV21-1 is tagged as a pseudogene. This CDR3 region has 17 residues. The CDR3 protein is CASSESLYREASYEQYF. CDR3 sequence (DNA): TGTGCCAGCAGCGAATCCCTATACAGGGAAGCCTCCTACGAGCAGTACTTC.

This clone was recorded only once. The J gene is TRBJ1-5, the V gene TRBV7-9; D gene ambiguous. Trimming shortened V by 0 bases and J by 8 bases, and 5 bases separated the two germline ends. Germline V gene data show CDR1 as SEHNR and CDR2 as FQNEAQ (reference sequence). The CDR3 loop spans 12 amino acids. The CDR3 reads CASSLAEEPQHF. In DNA, the CDR3 is TGTGCCAGCAGCTTAGCAGAGGAGCCCCAGCATTTT.

This clone appeared a single time. The chain employs TRBV15 and TRBJ1-2, with D possibly being TRBD1 (6 bases). This CDR3 is 16 amino acids long. In germline, CDR1 is LNHNV, CDR2 YYDKDF (reference sequence). Trimming removed 5 bases from V and 4 bases from J, with 20 bases in between. The CDR3 DNA follows: TGTGCCACCAGCGGTCAACAGGGACGATCTTCCTATGGCTACACCTTC. Translated: CATSGQQGRSSYGYTF.

This rearrangement joins TRBV5-1 to TRBJ2-7; TRBD1 agrees at 7 bases. Trimming took 3 bases from V and 1 from J; bases not matched to a gene: 4. CDR1 and CDR2 from the germline V gene are SGHRS and YFSETQ. CDR3 length equals 14 residues. CDR3 sequence reads: CASSSPGQSYEQYF. CDR3 DNA sequence: TGCGCCAGCAGCTCCCCGGGACAGTCCTACGAGCAGTACTTC. The variable domain in full, with the rest retrieved from reference TRBV5-1 and TRBJ2-7, is KAGVTQTPRYLIKTRGQQVTLSCSPISGHRSVSWYQQTPGQGLQFLFEYFSETQRNKGNFPGRFSGRQFSNSRSEMNVSTLELGDSALYLCASSSPGQSYEQYFGPGTRLTVT.

V is TRBV24-1 and J is TRBJ1-2, with D possibly being TRBD1 (6 bases). Looked up from germline, CDR1 is KGHDR and CDR2 is SFDVKD. The CDR3 consists of 14 residues. Trimming took 5 bases from V and 4 from J, leaving 13 bases between them. In nucleotides, the CDR3 is TGTGCCACCAGTGCAGGGGATAATTTCTATGGCTACACCTTC. Protein: CATSAGDNFYGYTF.

The chain combines TRBV3-1 (or the pseudogene TRBV3-2) with TRBJ2-2; 8 nucleotides agree with TRBD1. The CDR3 spans 16 residues. The germline V gene has CDR1 LGHDT and CDR2 YNNKEL (reference sequence). V was pared by 1 base and J by 4 bases, with 5 bases of the junction left unmatched. CDR3 nucleotides: TGTGCCAGCAGCCAAGGGAGAACAGGGGGCACCGGGGAGCTGTTTTTT. Translating it yields CASSQGRTGGTGELFF.

The CDR3 region is CASRSGSGGTQYF. The CDR3 nucleotides read TGTGCCAGCAGATCGGGGTCCGGGGGGACCCAGTACTTC. The J gene is TRBJ2-5, the V gene TRBV6-5; perhaps TRBD2 as D (6 bases). The CDR3 sequence is 13 residues long. The V end lost 6 bases, the J end lost 7 bases, and 15 bases lay between the germline ends. Germline CDR1 is MNHEY and CDR2 is SVGAGI.

The chain couples TRBV2 to TRBJ1-1, with a tentative D call TRBD1 (6 bases). CDR3 length: 12 residues. Germline lookup yields CDR1 SNHLY and CDR2 FYNNEI. The ends were cut back, 4 bases at V and 5 bases at J, with 8 bases in the middle. The CDR3 coding sequence is TGTGCCAGCAGTGGTCAGGGGACTGAAGCTTTCTTT. Translating gives CASSGQGTEAFF.

This clone was seen only once. The V call is TRBV30, the J call TRBJ2-7, with D possibly being TRBD2 (7 bases). CDR1 is GTSNPN, CDR2 SVGIG, per germline (reference sequence). Trimming stripped 0 bases from V and 4 bases from J, with 13 bases between. This CDR3 spans 14 amino acids. The CDR3 sequence: CAWSVGGVTYEQYF. Here the CDR3 DNA reads TGTGCCTGGAGTGTAGGGGGGGTAACGTACGAGCAGTACTTC. Drawing the rest from reference TRBV30 and TRBJ2-7, the complete variable domain is SQTIHQWPATLVQPVGSPLSLECTVEGTSNPNLYWYRQAAGRGLQLLFYSVGIGQISSEVPQNLSASRPQDRQFILSSKKLLLSDSGFYLCAWSVGGVTYEQYFGPGTRLTVT.

The chain carries TRBV5-1 and TRBJ2-3; TRBD1 aligns across 8 bases. This CDR3 is built from 16 residues. J was trimmed by 2 bases and V by 0 bases; bases with no gene match: 5. Per the germline V gene, CDR1 is SGHRS and CDR2 is YFSETQ. The CDR3 spells CASSLGMTGDTDTQYF. The CDR3 DNA is TGCGCCAGCAGCTTGGGTATGACAGGGGACACAGATACGCAGTATTTT.